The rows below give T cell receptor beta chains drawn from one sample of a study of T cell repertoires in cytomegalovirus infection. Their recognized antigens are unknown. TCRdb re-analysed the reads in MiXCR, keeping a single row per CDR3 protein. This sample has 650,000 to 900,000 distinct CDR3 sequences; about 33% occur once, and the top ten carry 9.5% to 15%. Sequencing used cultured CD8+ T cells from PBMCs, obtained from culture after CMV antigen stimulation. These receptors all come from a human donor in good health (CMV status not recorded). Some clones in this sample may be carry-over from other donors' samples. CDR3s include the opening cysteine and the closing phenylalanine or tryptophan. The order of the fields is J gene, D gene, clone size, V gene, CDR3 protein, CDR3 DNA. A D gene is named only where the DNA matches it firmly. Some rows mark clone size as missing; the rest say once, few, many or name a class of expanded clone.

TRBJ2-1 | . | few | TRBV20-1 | CSARGRVSYNEQFF | TGCAGTGCTAGAGGGCGGGTTTCCTACAATGAGCAGTTCTTC
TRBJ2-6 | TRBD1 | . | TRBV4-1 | CASSLGTAYLGANVLTF | TGCGCCAGCAGCCTCGGGACAGCGTACCTAGGGGCCAACGTCCTGACTTTC
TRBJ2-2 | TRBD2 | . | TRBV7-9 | CASSSLLSGGLHTGELFF | TGTGCCAGCAGCTCTCTTCTTAGCGGGGGGCTACACACCGGGGAGCTGTTTTTT
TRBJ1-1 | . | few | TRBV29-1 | CSVEMGRGTYTEAFF | TGCAGCGTTGAAATGGGTCGAGGGACGTACACTGAAGCTTTCTTT
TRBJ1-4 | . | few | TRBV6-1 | CASKASGRNEKLFF | TGTGCCAGCAAAGCCTCAGGACGGAATGAAAAACTGTTTTTT
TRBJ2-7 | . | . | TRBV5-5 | CASSLLVGAATYEQYF | TGTGCCAGCAGCTTGTTGGTGGGGGCAGCAACCTACGAGCAGTACTTC
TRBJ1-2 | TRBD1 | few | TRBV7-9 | CASRFPGQGTNYGYTF | TGTGCCAGCAGGTTCCCGGGACAGGGGACCAACTATGGCTACACCTTC
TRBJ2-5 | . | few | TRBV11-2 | CASSFPSETQYF | TGTGCCAGCAGCTTCCCCAGTGAGACCCAGTACTTC
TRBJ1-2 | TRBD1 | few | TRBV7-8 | CASSLAQGASHGYTF | TGTGCCAGCAGCTTAGCACAGGGGGCGAGTCATGGCTACACCTTC
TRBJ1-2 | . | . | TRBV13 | CASSQAGRYGYTF | TGTGCCAGCAGCCAAGCAGGGAGGTATGGCTACACCTTC
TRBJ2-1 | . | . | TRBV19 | CASSIPFRTVSSYNEQFF | TGTGCCAGTAGTATACCTTTTCGGACGGTGAGCTCCTACAATGAGCAGTTCTTC
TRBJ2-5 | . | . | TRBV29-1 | CSGHSETQYF | TGCAGCGGACATTCTGAGACCCAGTACTTC
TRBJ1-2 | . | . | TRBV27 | CVSAVGRDRYYGYTF | TGTGTCAGCGCGGTTGGGAGGGATCGCTATTATGGCTACACCTTC
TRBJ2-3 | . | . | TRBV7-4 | CASSFVGRGLRLKDTQYF | TGTGCCAGCAGCTTCGTGGGCAGGGGTCTCCGTCTCAAAGATACGCAGTATTTT
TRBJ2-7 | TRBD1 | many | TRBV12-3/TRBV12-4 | CASSGDRSSYEQYF | TGTGCCAGCAGTGGGGACAGGAGCTCCTACGAGCAGTACTTC
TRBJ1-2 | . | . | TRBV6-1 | CASSSDGIPYGYTF | TGTGCCAGCAGTTCGGACGGAATCCCCTATGGCTACACCTTC
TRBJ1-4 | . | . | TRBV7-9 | CASTLKTASNEKLFF | TGTGCCAGCACCCTTAAGACGGCCTCTAATGAAAAACTGTTTTTT
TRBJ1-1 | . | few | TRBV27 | CASNSGGMRNTEAFF | TGTGCCAGCAACTCGGGGGGGATGAGGAACACTGAAGCTTTCTTT
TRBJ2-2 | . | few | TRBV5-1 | CASSLVQGIAGELFF | TGCGCCAGCAGCTTGGTGCAGGGGATCGCCGGGGAGCTGTTTTTT
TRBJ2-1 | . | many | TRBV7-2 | CASSQTEYNEQFF | TGTGCCAGCAGCCAGACGGAGTACAATGAGCAGTTCTTC
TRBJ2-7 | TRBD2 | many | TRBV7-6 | CASSHGGLTYEQYF | TGTGCCAGCAGCCACGGGGGGTTGACCTACGAGCAGTACTTC
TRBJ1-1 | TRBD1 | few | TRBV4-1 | CASSQGDSWNTEAFF | TGCGCCAGCAGCCAGGGGGACAGCTGGAACACTGAAGCTTTCTTT
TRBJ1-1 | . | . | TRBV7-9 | CASSLGTGENTEAFF | TGTGCCAGCAGCCTCGGGACGGGAGAGAACACTGAAGCTTTCTTT
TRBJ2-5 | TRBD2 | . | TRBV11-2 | CASSWPASSGGPPGETQYF | TGTGCCAGCAGCTGGCCGGCCTCTAGCGGGGGGCCTCCCGGAGAGACCCAGTACTTC
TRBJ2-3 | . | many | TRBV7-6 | CASSFVAGSTDTQYF | TGTGCCAGCAGCTTCGTGGCGGGTAGCACAGATACGCAGTATTTT
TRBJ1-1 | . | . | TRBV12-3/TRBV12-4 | CASSLQAVGVMNTEAFF | TGTGCCAGCAGTTTGCAGGCAGTAGGGGTTATGAACACTGAAGCTTTCTTT
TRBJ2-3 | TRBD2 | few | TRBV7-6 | CASSLPRGTSGGGTTDTQYF | TGTGCCAGCAGCTTGCCCCGGGGGACTAGCGGGGGGGGAACCACAGATACGCAGTATTTT
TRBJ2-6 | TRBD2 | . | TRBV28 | CASSSRGLAGVYSGANVLTF | TGTGCCAGCAGTTCTCGGGGACTAGCGGGGGTATACTCTGGGGCCAACGTCCTGACTTTC
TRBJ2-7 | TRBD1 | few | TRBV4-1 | CASSQPDRGYEQYF | TGCGCCAGCAGCCAACCGGACAGGGGGTACGAGCAGTACTTC
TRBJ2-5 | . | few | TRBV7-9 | CASRDWRVETQYF | TGTGCCAGCAGGGACTGGCGGGTGGAGACCCAGTACTTC
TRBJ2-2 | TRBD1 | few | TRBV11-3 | CASSSPDREDTGELFF | TGTGCCAGCAGCTCTCCGGACAGGGAGGACACCGGGGAGCTGTTTTTT
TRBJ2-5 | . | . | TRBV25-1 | CASSEYTGGGLAETQYF | TGTGCCAGCAGTGAATATACCGGCGGGGGCCTAGCAGAGACCCAGTACTTC
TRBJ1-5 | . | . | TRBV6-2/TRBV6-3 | CASSTLLGAGPGQPQHF | TGTGCCAGCAGTACCCTCTTAGGGGCAGGGCCGGGTCAGCCCCAGCATTTT
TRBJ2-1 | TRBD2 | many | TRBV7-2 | CASSLFASGGDNEQFF | TGTGCCAGCAGCTTGTTTGCTAGCGGGGGTGACAATGAGCAGTTCTTC
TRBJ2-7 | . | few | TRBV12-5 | CASARVGDTSMYEQYF | TGTGCTAGTGCCCGAGTAGGGGACACCTCGATGTACGAGCAGTACTTC
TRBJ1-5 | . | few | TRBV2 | CASSATGSRYSNQPQHF | TGTGCCAGCAGTGCTACAGGGAGCCGTTATAGCAATCAGCCCCAGCATTTT
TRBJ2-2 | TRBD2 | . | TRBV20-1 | CSARPGLASTGELFF | TGCAGTGCTAGACCGGGACTAGCGAGTACCGGGGAGCTGTTTTTT
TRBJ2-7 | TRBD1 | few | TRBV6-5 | CASRIDRAHEQYF | TGTGCCAGCAGGATTGACAGGGCTCACGAGCAGTACTTC
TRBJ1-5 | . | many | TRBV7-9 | CASSFSGRYQPQHF | TGTGCCAGCAGCTTTAGTGGCAGATATCAGCCCCAGCATTTT
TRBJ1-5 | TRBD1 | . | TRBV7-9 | CASSLENRQGMNQPQHF | TGTGCCAGCAGCTTAGAGAATAGACAGGGAATGAATCAGCCCCAGCATTTT
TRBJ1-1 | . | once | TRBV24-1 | CATADRDYTEAFF | TGTGCCACCGCAGACAGAGATTACACTGAAGCTTTCTTT
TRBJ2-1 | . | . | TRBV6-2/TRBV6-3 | CASSYSPMYEQFF | TGTGCCAGCAGTTACTCCCCAATGTATGAGCAGTTCTTC
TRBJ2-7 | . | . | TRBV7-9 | CASSPRTLGSYEQYF | TGTGCCAGCAGCCCCCGGACACTCGGCTCCTACGAGCAGTACTTC
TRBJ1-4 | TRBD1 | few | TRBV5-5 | CASSFWTGLAPTNEKLFF | TGTGCCAGCAGCTTCTGGACAGGGCTGGCTCCAACTAATGAAAAACTGTTTTTT
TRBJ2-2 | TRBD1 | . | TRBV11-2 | CASSLGTGDPGELFF | TGTGCCAGCAGCTTAGGGACAGGGGATCCCGGGGAGCTGTTTTTT
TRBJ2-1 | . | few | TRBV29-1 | CSVRLDSGPEQFF | TGCAGCGTCCGACTGGACAGCGGCCCTGAGCAGTTCTTC
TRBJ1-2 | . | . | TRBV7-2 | CANDGGVYGYTF | TGTGCCAACGACGGGGGGGTGTATGGCTACACCTTC
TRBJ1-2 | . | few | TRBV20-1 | CSARAPIESYYGYTF | TGCAGTGCTAGAGCCCCCATCGAGTCCTACTATGGCTACACCTTC
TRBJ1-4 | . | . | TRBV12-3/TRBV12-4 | CASLSGGKLFF | TGTGCCAGCCTATCGGGAGGAAAACTGTTTTTT
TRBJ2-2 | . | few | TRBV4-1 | CASSPYGDTGELFF | TGCGCCAGCAGCCCCTATGGGGACACCGGGGAGCTGTTTTTT
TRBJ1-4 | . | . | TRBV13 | CASSFKGLAAEKLFF | TGTGCCAGCAGCTTCAAAGGCCTCGCCGCCGAAAAACTGTTTTTT
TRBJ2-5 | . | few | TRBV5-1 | CASSLPGTEGETQYF | TGCGCCAGCAGCTTGCCGGGGACGGAGGGAGAGACCCAGTACTTC
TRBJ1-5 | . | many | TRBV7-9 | CASSPPIGPQHF | TGTGCCAGCAGCCCCCCCATTGGGCCCCAGCATTTT
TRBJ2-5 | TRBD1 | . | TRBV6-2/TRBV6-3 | CASSYYQSQGAREETQYF | TGTGCCAGCAGTTACTACCAATCACAGGGGGCGCGGGAAGAGACCCAGTACTTC